This is a list of T cell receptor beta chains from one sample in a study of cytomegalovirus exposure and HLA in healthy donors. The method was immunoSEQ multiplex PCR; TCRdb's version includes in-frame clones alone and lacks a portion of them. The sample has 150,000 to 200,000 clones; more than 70% are singletons. The sample was PBMCs. Receptors originate from a male donor in good health and CMV-seronegative. Both conserved end residues are part of each CDR3. The D gene is left open where the match is weak. Some rows mark clone size as missing; the rest say once, few, many or name a class of expanded clone.

d_call j_call cdr3_length clone_size v_call cdr3_nt cdr3_aa
TRBD1 TRBJ2-7 15 few TRBV10-3 TGTGCCATCAGTGCCTCGACAGGGGACTCCTACGAGCAGTACTTC CAISASTGDSYEQYF
TRBD1 TRBJ1-1 14 . TRBV6-1 TGTGCCAGCAGTCTTCTTGGGACAGGCACTGAAGCTTTCTTT CASSLLGTGTEAFF
TRBD2 TRBJ2-5 17 . TRBV7-9 TGTTCCAGCAGCCCCGGACTAGCGGGGGGGCTCCAAGAGACCCAGTACTTC CSSSPGLAGGLQETQYF
TRBD2 TRBJ2-2 20 . TRBV7-3 TGTGCCAGCAGCTTAATCGGGGGACTAGCGGGAGGTTTGAACACCGGGGAGCTGTTTTTT CASSLIGGLAGGLNTGELFF
. TRBJ1-1 14 few TRBV6-5 TGTGCCAGCAGAAAAGTTTCCAGGAACACTGAAGCTTTCTTT CASRKVSRNTEAFF
. TRBJ2-5 16 . TRBV27 TGTGCCAGCAGTCCTGGGGGGGGGCGCCAAGCGGAGACCCAGTACTTC CASSPGGGRQAETQYF
TRBD2 TRBJ2-1 16 . TRBV5-1 TGCGCCAGCAGCTTGGGGACTAGCGGGAGTACGGATGAGCAGTTCTTC CASSLGTSGSTDEQFF
. TRBJ2-7 17 . TRBV5-1 TGCGCCAGCAGCCTTAGTGTACGGCGGGAAAACTCCTACGAGCAGTACTTC CASSLSVRRENSYEQYF
. TRBJ2-7 14 few TRBV4-2 TGTGCCAGCAGCCCCGGACACGGCTCCTACGAGCAGTACTTC CASSPGHGSYEQYF
TRBD1 TRBJ1-5 14 . TRBV6-5 TGTGCCAGCAGAAGCGACAGGGGAAATCAGCCCCAGCATTTT CASRSDRGNQPQHF
TRBD1 TRBJ1-4 17 . TRBV5-6 TGTGCCAGCAGCTTGCCCCCCGGGACAGGGGAAGGTGAAAAACTGTTTTTT CASSLPPGTGEGEKLFF
TRBD2 TRBJ2-7 16 . TRBV9 TGTGCCAGCAGCGCTCGGACTAGCGGGGGGGCCCACGAGCAGTACTTC CASSARTSGGAHEQYF
TRBD1 TRBJ1-5 14 . TRBV18 TGTGCCAGTCTTTTGACAGGGGGCAATCAGCCCCAGCATTTT CASLLTGGNQPQHF
TRBD2 TRBJ2-1 16 . TRBV9 TGTGCCAGCAGCGCCCGACTAGCGGGGGGCTACAATGAGCAGTTCTTC CASSARLAGGYNEQFF